Presented here are 7 T cell receptor beta chains from one specimen sequenced in a study of cytomegalovirus exposure and HLA in healthy donors. The study ran its PCR with 60 Vbeta and 13 Jbeta primers. The table came from immunoSEQ multiplex PCR; TCRdb's copy has only in-frame clones and leaves some out. This table holds about 190,000 clones, about 81% found once. What was sequenced was PBMCs. These receptors all come from a woman aged 25-40 years in good health and CMV-seronegative.

The V gene is TRBV5-4, the J gene TRBJ2-3; 7 bases match TRBD2. Germline V gene sequence: CDR1 SGHNT, CDR2 YYREEE (reference sequence). CDR3 length: 15 residues. V lost 2 bases, J lost 5 bases, and 8 bases stayed unmatched. The CDR3 coding sequence is TGTGCCAGCAGCTTCGGGGGGAGTAATAGAGATACGCAGTATTTT. Translated: CASSFGGSNRDTQYF.

The V gene is TRBV6-1, the J gene TRBJ1-6; D gene ambiguous. Trimming removed 3 bases from V and 6 bases from J, with 12 bases in between. Germline CDR1 and CDR2: MNHNS and SASEGT. The CDR3 has 15 residues. This CDR3 is CASSEWVRSNSPLHF. DNA of the CDR3: TGTGCCAGCAGTGAGTGGGTAAGGAGTAATTCACCCCTCCACTTT.

The chain joins TRBV6-6 to TRBJ1-2; D is undetermined. CDR1 and CDR2 (germline): MNHNY, SVGAGI (reference sequence). The V end was cut by 4 bases, the J end by 6 bases, with 15 bases between. This CDR3 contains 14 residues. CDR3 in DNA: TGTGCCAGCAGTTCCACGTCGTATGCGAATGGCTACACCTTC. As protein: CASSSTSYANGYTF.

The V gene is TRBV27, the J gene TRBJ2-7; TRBD1 matches at 7 bases. This CDR3 has 14 amino acids. The trim removed 5 bases at V and 2 bases at J, leaving 6 bases unmatched. The germline V gene encodes CDR1 MNHEY and CDR2 SMNVEV (reference sequence). For the CDR3, the DNA is TGTGCCAGCAGTCGGTGGGACAGACCCTACGAGCAGTACTTC. Its protein product is CASSRWDRPYEQYF.

This clone was seen once. The rearrangement links TRBV6-5 to TRBJ2-7; D unresolved. This CDR3 contains 13 residues. V was shortened by 8 bases and J by 2 bases, with 13 bases between the two germline ends. Germline V gives CDR1 MNHEY, CDR2 SVGAGI. The CDR3 loop is CASEPNSAYEQYF. The CDR3 bases are TGTGCCAGCGAACCGAACAGTGCCTACGAGCAGTACTTC.

The rearrangement links TRBV10-3 to TRBJ2-3, with TRBD2 matching 15 bases. Germline V CDR1 and CDR2: ENHRY, SYGVKD. V trimming: 9 bases; J trimming: 3 bases; junction bases outside the gene matches: 4. The CDR3 runs to 15 residues. The CDR3 DNA is TGTGCCATTGGACTAGCGGGGGGGCTAACAGATACGCAGTATTTT. It codes for CAIGLAGGLTDTQYF.

Points on this clone: This sample includes further DNA sequences coding for the same CDR3. The rearrangement uses TRBV28 and TRBJ1-4; D possibly corresponds to TRBD1 (6 bases). V lost 6 bases and J 6 bases, leaving 11 bases between the germline ends. This CDR3 region has 13 residues. In germline, CDR1 is MDHEN, CDR2 SYDVKM. The CDR3 reads CASRLQGDEKLFF. The CDR3 nucleotides are TGTGCCAGCAGATTACAGGGTGATGAAAAACTGTTTTTT.